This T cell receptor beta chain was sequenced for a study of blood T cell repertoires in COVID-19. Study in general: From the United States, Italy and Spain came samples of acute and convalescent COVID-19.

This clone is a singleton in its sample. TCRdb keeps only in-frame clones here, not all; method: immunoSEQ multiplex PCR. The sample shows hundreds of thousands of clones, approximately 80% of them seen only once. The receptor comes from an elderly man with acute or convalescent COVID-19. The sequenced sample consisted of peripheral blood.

The CDR3 region has the DNA TGTGCCAGCAGCCGAGACGGGAGTTGGGAGCAGTTCTTC. Its translation is CASSRDGSWEQFF. The chain employs TRBV7-3 and TRBJ2-1; tentative D call: TRBD2 (6 bases). Trimming left V 5 bases short and J 10 bases short, with 15 bases between. CDR3 length: 13 amino acids. The V gene's germline CDR1 is SGHTA and CDR2 FQGTGA.